This record looks at one T cell receptor (beta chain) sequence and its context. The sample comes from a study of control samples from healthy donors and cancer patients. Data came from immunoSEQ multiplex PCR; TCRdb stores just in-frame clones and leaves some out. This repertoire shows about 75,000 clones, around 95% found once; its top ten account for 6.2%. The CDR3 totals 13 residues. Trimming cost V 1 base and J 3 bases, with 6 bases left between them. Germline loops: CDR1 LNHDA, CDR2 SQIVND (reference sequence). The clonotype comes from a woman between 40 and 55 years old in good health. The material sequenced was blood. The chain employs TRBV19 and TRBJ2-5; D might be TRBD1 (6 bases). The CDR3 bases are TGTGCCAGTAGTATAGGGACAGAAGAGACCCAGTACTTC. Protein: CASSIGTEETQYF. Complete variable domain (other parts from reference TRBV19 and TRBJ2-5): DGGITQSPKYLFRKEGQNVTLSCEQNLNHDAMYWYRQDPGQGLRLIYYSQIVNDFQKGDIAEGYSVSREKKESFPLTVTSAQKNPTAFYLCASSIGTEETQYFGPGTRLLVL.